The TCR beta chain under discussion was sequenced for a study of cytomegalovirus exposure and HLA in healthy donors. Vbeta (60) and Jbeta (13) primers were used in the PCR. Assay used: immunoSEQ multiplex PCR; TCRdb lists only in-frame clones, some missing. The sample carries more than 150,000 clones, less than 90% recorded once. The CDR3 contains 14 residues. Germline-derived CDR1 and CDR2 are MDHEN and SYDVKM. After removal of 6 bases from V and 6 bases from J, the junction contained 6 bases not matched to a gene. The receptor comes from a boy aged 5-17 years in good health and CMV-seronegative. Input material: PBMCs. The genes are TRBV28 and TRBJ2-1; 9 bases match TRBD2. The CDR3 nucleotides read TGTGCCAGCAGCCGGACTAGCGCAAGCAATGAGCAGTTCTTC. Its translation is CASSRTSASNEQFF.